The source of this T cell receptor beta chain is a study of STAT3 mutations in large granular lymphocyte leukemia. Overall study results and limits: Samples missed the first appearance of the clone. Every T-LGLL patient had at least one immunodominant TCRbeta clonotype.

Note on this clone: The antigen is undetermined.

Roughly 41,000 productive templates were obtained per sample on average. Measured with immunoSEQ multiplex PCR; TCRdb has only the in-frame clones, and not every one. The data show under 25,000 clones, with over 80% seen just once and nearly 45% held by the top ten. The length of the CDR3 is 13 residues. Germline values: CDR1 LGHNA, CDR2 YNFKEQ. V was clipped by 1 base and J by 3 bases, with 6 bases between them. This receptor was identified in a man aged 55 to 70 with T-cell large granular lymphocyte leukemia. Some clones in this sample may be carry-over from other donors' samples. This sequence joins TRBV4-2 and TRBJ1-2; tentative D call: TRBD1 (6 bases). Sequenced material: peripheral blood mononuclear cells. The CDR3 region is CASSQGQDYGYTF. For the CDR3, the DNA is TGTGCCAGCAGCCAAGGACAGGACTATGGCTACACCTTC.